The rows below give T cell receptor beta chains drawn from one sample of a study of T-cell memory formation after mild COVID-19. TCRdb reanalysed the 5' RACE reads using MiXCR and keeps one entry per CDR3 protein. The repertoire includes about 190,000 distinct CDR3 sequences, over 9.5% of them detected once, and less than 4% sits in the top ten. Sequenced input: PBMCs or a T cell subset sorted from them (not recorded which). These receptors were collected from a man younger than 35 who had mild COVID-19 (a few samples of this study predate the infection). Cell type and time point are not known. Both conserved end residues are part of each CDR3. The D gene is left open where the match is weak. Size values are once, few and many counts, or a class for expanded clones, and some rows have none.

cdr3_nt cdr3_aa v_call cdr3_length d_call j_call clone_size
TGTGCCAGCAGCTTAGCGAACCAGGGAACCTTCTACGAGCAGTACTTC CASSLANQGTFYEQYF TRBV7-9 16 NA TRBJ2-7 few
TGTGCCAGCAGACTATCCGGGACAGGGGCTGAGACCCAGTACTTC CASRLSGTGAETQYF TRBV7-3 15 TRBD1 TRBJ2-5 many
TGTGCCAGCAGCCAAGATCTAGGGACGCCCGGCTACACCTTC CASSQDLGTPGYTF TRBV4-2 14 NA TRBJ1-2 few
TGTGCCATCGCCGGGACAGGGGAGCCCGGGGAGCTGTTTTTT CAIAGTGEPGELFF TRBV10-3 14 TRBD1 TRBJ2-2 NA
TGCGCCAGCAGCAGGCCGGCTACCTTACGGGAGCTGTTTTTT CASSRPATLRELFF TRBV4-1 14 NA TRBJ2-2 many
TGTGCCAGCAGCGTATGGGGGTCGGGGGATACGCAGTATTTT CASSVWGSGDTQYF TRBV6-4 14 NA TRBJ2-3 few
TGTGCCAGCAGCTTAGAGCCCCTCCTCCCCACAGATACGCAGTATTTT CASSLEPLLPTDTQYF TRBV7-2 16 NA TRBJ2-3 few
TGTGCCAGCAGCTTGGGGCTAGCCCCCGGGGAGCTGTTTTTT CASSLGLAPGELFF TRBV5-8 14 NA TRBJ2-2 NA
TGTGCCAGCGGGATCGAGCAGTACTTC CASGIEQYF TRBV6-6 9 NA TRBJ2-7 NA
TGTGCCAGCAGTCCCCGGCGACTAGCGGGGGGAGGTACGCAGTATTTT CASSPRRLAGGGTQYF TRBV12-3/TRBV12-4 16 TRBD2 TRBJ2-3 many
TGTGCCAGCAGCTCAGAGGGGGCAGGGATCACTTCTGGGGCCAACGTCCTGACTTTC CASSSEGAGITSGANVLTF TRBV7-2 19 TRBD1 TRBJ2-6 medium-sized
TGCGCCAGCAGCTTGATAGGTGCCCCCTACGAGCAGTACTTC CASSLIGAPYEQYF TRBV5-1 14 NA TRBJ2-7 NA
TGTGCCAGCAGTCCTACAGGGCACATGAACACTGAAGCTTTCTTT CASSPTGHMNTEAFF TRBV6-2/TRBV6-3 15 NA TRBJ1-1 NA
TGTGCCAGCAGCTTAACAGGGCCTCAGCCCCAGCATTTT CASSLTGPQPQHF TRBV7-9 13 NA TRBJ1-5 few
TGTGCCTGGACACAGGGCTCCGCAGATACGCAGTATTTT CAWTQGSADTQYF TRBV30 13 NA TRBJ2-3 NA
TGTGCCAGCGGTCGAGGGTCCCAAGAGACCCAGTACTTC CASGRGSQETQYF TRBV7-2 13 NA TRBJ2-5 many
TGTGCCAGCAGTTTAGCCGGGACAGGGGGCTCGGGAGAGCAGTACTTC CASSLAGTGGSGEQYF TRBV27 16 TRBD1 TRBJ2-7 NA
TGCGCCAGCAGCCAAGATGTCGACAGAGGCAATTCACCCCTCCACTTT CASSQDVDRGNSPLHF TRBV4-3 16 NA TRBJ1-6 few
TGTGCCAGCAGCTTAGCCCCGCGGGGGAGTGAGACCCAGTACTTC CASSLAPRGSETQYF TRBV7-2 15 TRBD2 TRBJ2-5 few
TGTGCCAGCAGTGAGCAGCCCCAGCATTTT CASSEQPQHF TRBV6-4 10 NA TRBJ1-5 NA
TGCGCCAGCACCCTGATGGGGCAAGGGAACGTCCTGACTTTC CASTLMGQGNVLTF TRBV5-1 14 NA TRBJ2-6 few
TGTGCCAGCAGCCCTCATGGCGGATGGCAGTACTTC CASSPHGGWQYF TRBV7-8 12 NA TRBJ2-7 NA
TGTGCCAGCTCCCCCGAACTGAATACGCAGTATTTT CASSPELNTQYF TRBV2 12 NA TRBJ2-3 many
TGTGCCAGCAGCTTATTTGGTCGGGACAGGGGTTCGTACAATGAGCAGTTCTTC CASSLFGRDRGSYNEQFF TRBV11-2 18 TRBD1 TRBJ2-1 NA
TGTGCCAGCAGGGCCCGGGCCCAGCCCCAGCATTTT CASRARAQPQHF TRBV12-3/TRBV12-4 12 NA TRBJ1-5 NA
TGCGCCAGCAGCCAGATGGGGTCTAACTATGGCTACACCTTC CASSQMGSNYGYTF TRBV4-3 14 NA TRBJ1-2 NA
TGTGCCAGCAGTTTGGGTACGGGGGGGCCCGATCCCTACAATGAGCAGTTCTTC CASSLGTGGPDPYNEQFF TRBV12-3/TRBV12-4 18 TRBD2 TRBJ2-1 NA
TGCAGCGTTGGACAGGTCGGTCAGCCCCAGCATTTT CSVGQVGQPQHF TRBV29-1 12 NA TRBJ1-5 NA
TGCTCAAATTACCTCGGGCGTCGGTACAATGAGCAGTTCTTC CSNYLGRRYNEQFF TRBV20-1 14 NA TRBJ2-1 few
TGTGCCAGCACCCGGGAGGGGGCTGAAGCTTTCTTT CASTREGAEAFF TRBV12-3/TRBV12-4 12 NA TRBJ1-1 many
TGTGCCAGCAGCTTGGGGGAAACCCTCTACTATGGCTACACCTTC CASSLGETLYYGYTF TRBV5-5 15 NA TRBJ1-2 many
TGTGCCAGCAGCCAGCCGGGACGGGAAGAGACCCAGTACTTC CASSQPGREETQYF TRBV7-8 14 NA TRBJ2-5 NA
TGCGCCAGCAGCTTGGGGGATAACACTGAAGCTTTCTTT CASSLGDNTEAFF TRBV5-1 13 NA TRBJ1-1 few
TGTGCCAGCAGTCCATACCGAACAGGGGCCAATGAGCAGTTCTTC CASSPYRTGANEQFF TRBV12-3/TRBV12-4 15 TRBD1 TRBJ2-1 NA
TGCAGTGCTAGAGTTGGGACAAACACCGGGGAGCTGTTTTTT CSARVGTNTGELFF TRBV20-1 14 NA TRBJ2-2 NA
TGTGCCAGCAGCTCCGGGGCGGACAGCAATCAGCCCCAGCATTTT CASSSGADSNQPQHF TRBV7-6 15 NA TRBJ1-5 NA
TGTGCCTGTCAAGGGGACATTAACACCGGGGAGCTGTTTTTT CACQGDINTGELFF TRBV10-3 14 NA TRBJ2-2 NA
TGTGCCAGCAGCCTCCGGACGGTCAACACTGAAGCTTTCTTT CASSLRTVNTEAFF TRBV7-2 14 NA TRBJ1-1 many
TGCAGTGCTAGAGATGGAGGGAGGAACACTGAAGCTTTCTTT CSARDGGRNTEAFF TRBV20-1 14 NA TRBJ1-1 NA
TGTGCCAGCAGCAAACAGGGGGTTGCAGAGACCCAGTACTTC CASSKQGVAETQYF TRBV7-3 14 TRBD1 TRBJ2-5 few
TGTGCCAGCAGCCAGTCAGCGGGGGGCGGCGCAGATACGCAGTATTTT CASSQSAGGGADTQYF TRBV7-2 16 TRBD2 TRBJ2-3 many
TGTGCCAGCAGCTTGTCGGCAGCTAATGAAAAACTGTTTTTT CASSLSAANEKLFF TRBV7-6 14 NA TRBJ1-4 few
TGTGCCAGCAGTTTATCAGGGCTAGCGGGGGGTTGGCTCCGCACCGGGGAGCTGTTTTTT CASSLSGLAGGWLRTGELFF TRBV28 20 TRBD2 TRBJ2-2 few
TGCGCCAGCAGCTTTCTAGCGGGGGGGAGTGCGAACATTCAGTACTTC CASSFLAGGSANIQYF TRBV5-1 16 TRBD2 TRBJ2-4 NA
TGTGCCAGCAGCTTGGACAGGGGAATCTACGAGCAGTACTTC CASSLDRGIYEQYF TRBV5-6 14 TRBD1 TRBJ2-7 NA
TGTGCCAGCACCAAAGGGCGGTCCACAGATACGCAGTATTTT CASTKGRSTDTQYF TRBV12-3/TRBV12-4 14 NA TRBJ2-3 NA
TGCGCCAGCAGCCAATACCGGGACAGCAATCAGCCCCAGCATTTT CASSQYRDSNQPQHF TRBV4-1 15 NA TRBJ1-5 NA
TGTGCCAGTAGTATCAGGGTTAACAATGAGCAGTTCTTC CASSIRVNNEQFF TRBV19 13 NA TRBJ2-1 many
TGTGCCAGCAACGCGGCAGGGCGAACAGATACGCAGTATTTT CASNAAGRTDTQYF TRBV25-1 14 NA TRBJ2-3 few
TGTGCCAGCAGCTTAACGAACCGTGATGAGCAGTTCTTC CASSLTNRDEQFF TRBV7-3 13 NA TRBJ2-1 few
TGTGCCAGCAGCTCTGGACTAGTCTACAATGAGCAGTTCTTC CASSSGLVYNEQFF TRBV7-9 14 TRBD2 TRBJ2-1 many
TGCAGCGTTGAACCCTCTCTGGACGGGCGCGGTGGCTACACCTTC CSVEPSLDGRGGYTF TRBV29-1 15 NA TRBJ1-2 NA
TGTGCCACCAGCAGAGGGGGACGGCCCCAGCATTTT CATSRGGRPQHF TRBV15 12 NA TRBJ1-5 many
TGCAGTGCTGGGAGGGGGCTCTCCACAGATACGCAGTATTTT CSAGRGLSTDTQYF TRBV20-1 14 NA TRBJ2-3 few
TGTGCCAGCAGCTTAGCGCTGGGGATCGCGGGAGCCAAAAACATTCAGTACTTC CASSLALGIAGAKNIQYF TRBV11-1 18 NA TRBJ2-4 many